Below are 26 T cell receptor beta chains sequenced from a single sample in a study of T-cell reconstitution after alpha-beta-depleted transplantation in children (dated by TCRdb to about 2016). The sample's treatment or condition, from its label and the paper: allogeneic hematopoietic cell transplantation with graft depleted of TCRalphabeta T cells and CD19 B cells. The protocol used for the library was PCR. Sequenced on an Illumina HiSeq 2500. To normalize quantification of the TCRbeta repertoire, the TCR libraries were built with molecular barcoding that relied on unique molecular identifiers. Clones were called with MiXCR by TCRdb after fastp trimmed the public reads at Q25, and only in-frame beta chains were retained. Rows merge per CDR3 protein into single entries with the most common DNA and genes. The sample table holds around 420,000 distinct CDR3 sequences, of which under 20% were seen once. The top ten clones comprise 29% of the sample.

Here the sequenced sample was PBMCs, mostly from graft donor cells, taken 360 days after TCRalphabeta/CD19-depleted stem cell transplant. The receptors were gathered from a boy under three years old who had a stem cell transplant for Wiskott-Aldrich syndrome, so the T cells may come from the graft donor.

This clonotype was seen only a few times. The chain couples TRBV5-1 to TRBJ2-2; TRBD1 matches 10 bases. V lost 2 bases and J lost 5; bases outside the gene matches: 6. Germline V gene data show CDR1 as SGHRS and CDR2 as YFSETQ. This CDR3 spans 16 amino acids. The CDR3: CASSFRTGGRTGELFF. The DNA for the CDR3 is TGCGCCAGCAGCTTTAGGACAGGGGGACGAACCGGGGAGCTGTTTTTT.

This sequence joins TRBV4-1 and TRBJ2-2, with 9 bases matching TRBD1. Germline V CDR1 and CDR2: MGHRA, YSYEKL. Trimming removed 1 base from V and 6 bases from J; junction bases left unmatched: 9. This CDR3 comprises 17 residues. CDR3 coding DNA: TGCGCCAGCAGCCAAGCTCCGGGACAGGGAAACGCCGGGGAGCTGTTTTTT. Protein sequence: CASSQAPGQGNAGELFF.

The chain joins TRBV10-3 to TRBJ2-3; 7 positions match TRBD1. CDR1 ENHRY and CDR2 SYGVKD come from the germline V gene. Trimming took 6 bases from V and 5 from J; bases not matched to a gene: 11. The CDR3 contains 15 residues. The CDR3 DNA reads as TGTGCCATCAGGGATCGCAGGGGGTTATTAGATACGCAGTATTTT. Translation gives CAIRDRRGLLDTQYF.

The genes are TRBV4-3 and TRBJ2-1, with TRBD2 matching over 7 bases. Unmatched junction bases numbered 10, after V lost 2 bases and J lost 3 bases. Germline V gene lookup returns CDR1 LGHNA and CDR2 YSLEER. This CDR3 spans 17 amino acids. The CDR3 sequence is CASSQFGAGRLYNEQFF. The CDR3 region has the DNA TGCGCCAGCAGCCAATTCGGGGCCGGGAGGCTCTACAATGAGCAGTTCTTC.

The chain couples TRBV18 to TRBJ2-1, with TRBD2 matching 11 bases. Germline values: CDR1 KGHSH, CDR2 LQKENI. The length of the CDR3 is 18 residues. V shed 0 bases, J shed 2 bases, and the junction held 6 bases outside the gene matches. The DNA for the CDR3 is TGTGCCAGCTCACCACCTAGCGGGAGGGCCGGGGCCTACAATGAGCAGTTCTTC. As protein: CASSPPSGRAGAYNEQFF.

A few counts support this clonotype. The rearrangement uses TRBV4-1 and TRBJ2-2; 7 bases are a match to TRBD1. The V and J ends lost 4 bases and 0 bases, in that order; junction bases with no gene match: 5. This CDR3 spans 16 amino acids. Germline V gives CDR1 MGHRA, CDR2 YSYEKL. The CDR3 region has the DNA TGCGCCAGCAGCCCTCGACAGGGTCCGAACACCGGGGAGCTGTTTTTT. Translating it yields CASSPRQGPNTGELFF.

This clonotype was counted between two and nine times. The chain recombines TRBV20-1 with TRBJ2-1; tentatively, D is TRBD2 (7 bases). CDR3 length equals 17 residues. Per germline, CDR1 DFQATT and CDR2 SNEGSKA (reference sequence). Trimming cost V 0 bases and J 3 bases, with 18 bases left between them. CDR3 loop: CSARDRELRGLYNEQFF. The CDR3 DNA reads TGCAGTGCTAGAGATCGGGAGTTGCGGGGGCTCTACAATGAGCAGTTCTTC.

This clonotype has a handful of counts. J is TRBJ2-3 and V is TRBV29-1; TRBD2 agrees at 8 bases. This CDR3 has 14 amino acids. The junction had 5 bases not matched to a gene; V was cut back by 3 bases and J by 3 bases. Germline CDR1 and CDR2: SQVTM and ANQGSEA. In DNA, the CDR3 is TGCAGCGTTGAGAGCGGGGGAGTTACAGATACGCAGTATTTT. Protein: CSVESGGVTDTQYF.

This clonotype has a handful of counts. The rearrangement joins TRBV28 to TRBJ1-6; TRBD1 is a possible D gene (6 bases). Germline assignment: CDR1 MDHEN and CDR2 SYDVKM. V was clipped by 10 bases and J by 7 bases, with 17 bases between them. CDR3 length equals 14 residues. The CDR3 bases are TGTGCCACCGGTGACAGGAGATGGAATTCACCCCTCCACTTT. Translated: CATGDRRWNSPLHF. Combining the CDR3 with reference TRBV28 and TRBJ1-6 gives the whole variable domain DVKVTQSSRYLVKRTGEKVFLECVQDMDHENMFWYRQDPGLGLRLIYFSYDVKMKEKGDIPEGYSVSREKKERFSLILESASTNQTSMYLCATGDRRWNSPLHFGNGTRLTVT.

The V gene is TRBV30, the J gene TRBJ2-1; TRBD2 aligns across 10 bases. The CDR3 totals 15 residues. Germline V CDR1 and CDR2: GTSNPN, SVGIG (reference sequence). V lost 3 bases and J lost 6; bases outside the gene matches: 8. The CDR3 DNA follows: TGTGCCTGGAGAGGGAGGACTAGCGGAACCAATGAGCAGTTCTTC. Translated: CAWRGRTSGTNEQFF.

Here the CDR3 DNA reads TGCGCCAGCAGCAGACTAGCGGGGGGAACCACCGGGGAGCTGTTTTTT. It encodes CASSRLAGGTTGELFF. The chain joins TRBV5-1 to TRBJ2-2; 13 bases align to TRBD2. V lost 4 bases to trimming and J lost 4 bases; unmatched junction nucleotides: 4. CDR3 length: 16 residues. CDR1 SGHRS and CDR2 YFSETQ come from the germline V gene.

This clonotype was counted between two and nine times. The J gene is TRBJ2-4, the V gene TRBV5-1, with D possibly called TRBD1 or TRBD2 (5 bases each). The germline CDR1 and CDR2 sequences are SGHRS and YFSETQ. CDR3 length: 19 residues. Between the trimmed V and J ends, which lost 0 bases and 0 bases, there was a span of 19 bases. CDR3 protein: CASSLEVRGRGLAKNIQYF. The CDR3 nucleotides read TGCGCCAGCAGCTTGGAGGTTCGGGGCCGAGGGCTAGCCAAAAACATTCAGTACTTC.

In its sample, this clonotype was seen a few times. CDR3 amino acids: CASSLVIGPPHDYTF. The CDR3 nucleotides read TGCGCCAGCAGCTTAGTTATAGGGCCCCCGCACGACTACACCTTC. The chain links TRBV4-1 to TRBJ1-2, with D uncertain. V lost 5 bases and J 10 bases, leaving 23 bases between the germline ends. The germline V gene has CDR1 MGHRA and CDR2 YSYEKL. This CDR3 has 15 amino acids.

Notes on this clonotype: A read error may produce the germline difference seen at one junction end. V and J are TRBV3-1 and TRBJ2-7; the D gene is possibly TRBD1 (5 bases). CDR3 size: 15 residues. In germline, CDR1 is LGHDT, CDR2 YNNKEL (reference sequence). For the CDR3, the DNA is TGTGCCAGCACCCAAGATTGGGGCGGCCCCGGGGAGCAGTACTTC. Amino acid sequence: CASTQDWGGPGEQYF.

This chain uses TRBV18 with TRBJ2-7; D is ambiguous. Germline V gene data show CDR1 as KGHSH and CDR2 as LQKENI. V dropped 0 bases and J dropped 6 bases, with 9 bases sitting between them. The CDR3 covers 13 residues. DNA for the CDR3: TGTGCCAGCTCACCACCGAGTGGGGTCGAGCAGTACTTC. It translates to CASSPPSGVEQYF.

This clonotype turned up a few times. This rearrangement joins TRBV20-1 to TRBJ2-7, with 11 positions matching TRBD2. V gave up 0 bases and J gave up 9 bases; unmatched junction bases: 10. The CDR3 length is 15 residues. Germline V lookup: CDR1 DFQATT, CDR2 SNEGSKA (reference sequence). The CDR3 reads CSARDRLAGIGGQYF. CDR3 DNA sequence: TGCAGTGCTAGAGATCGACTAGCGGGAATAGGGGGGCAGTACTTC.

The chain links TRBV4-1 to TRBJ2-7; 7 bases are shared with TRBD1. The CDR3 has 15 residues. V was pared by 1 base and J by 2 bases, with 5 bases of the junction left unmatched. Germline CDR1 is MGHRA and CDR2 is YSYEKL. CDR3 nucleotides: TGCGCCAGCAGCCAAGGACAGGGTACCCCCTACGAGCAGTACTTC. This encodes CASSQGQGTPYEQYF.

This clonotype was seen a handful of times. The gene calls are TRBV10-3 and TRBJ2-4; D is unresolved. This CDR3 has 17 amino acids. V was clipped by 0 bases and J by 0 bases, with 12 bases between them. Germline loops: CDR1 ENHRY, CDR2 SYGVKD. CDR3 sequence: CAISESIVDLAKNIQYF. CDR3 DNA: TGTGCCATCAGTGAGTCGATTGTAGACCTAGCCAAAAACATTCAGTACTTC.

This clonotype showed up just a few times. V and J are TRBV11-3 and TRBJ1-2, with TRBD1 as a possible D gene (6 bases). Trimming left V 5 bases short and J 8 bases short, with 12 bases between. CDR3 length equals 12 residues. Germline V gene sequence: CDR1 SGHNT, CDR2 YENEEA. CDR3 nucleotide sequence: TGTGCCAGCAGCAAATGGACAGAAGGCTACACCTTC. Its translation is CASSKWTEGYTF.

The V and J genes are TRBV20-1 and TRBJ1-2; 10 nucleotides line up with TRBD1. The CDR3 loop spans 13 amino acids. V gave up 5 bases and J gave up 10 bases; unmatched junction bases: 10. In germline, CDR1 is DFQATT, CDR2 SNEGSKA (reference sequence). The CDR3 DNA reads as TGCAGTGCTTGGACAGGGGGTTTTACAGACTACACCTTC. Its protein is CSAWTGGFTDYTF.

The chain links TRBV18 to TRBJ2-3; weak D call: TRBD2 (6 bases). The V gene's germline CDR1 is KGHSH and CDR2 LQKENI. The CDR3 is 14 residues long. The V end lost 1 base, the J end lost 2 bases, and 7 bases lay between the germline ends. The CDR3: CASSPLDYTDTQYF. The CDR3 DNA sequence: TGTGCCAGCTCACCACTGGACTACACAGATACGCAGTATTTT. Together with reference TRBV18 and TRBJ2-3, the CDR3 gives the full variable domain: NAGVMQNPRHLVRRRGQEARLRCSPMKGHSHVYWYRQLPEEGLKFMVYLQKENIIDESGMPKERFSAEFPKEGPSILRIQQVVRGDSAAYFCASSPLDYTDTQYFGPGTRLTVL.

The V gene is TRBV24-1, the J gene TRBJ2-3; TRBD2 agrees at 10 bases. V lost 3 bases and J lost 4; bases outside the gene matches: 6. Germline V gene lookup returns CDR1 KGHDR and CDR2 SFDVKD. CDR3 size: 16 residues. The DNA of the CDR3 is TGTGCCACCAGTGATGCAGCGGGGGGGCGCCCAGATACGCAGTATTTT. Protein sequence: CATSDAAGGRPDTQYF.

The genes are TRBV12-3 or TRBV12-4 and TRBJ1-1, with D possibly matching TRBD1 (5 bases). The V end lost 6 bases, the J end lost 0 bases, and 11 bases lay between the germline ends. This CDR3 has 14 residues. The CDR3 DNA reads TGTGCCAGCAGACCTCCGGGGGTGAACACTGAAGCTTTCTTT. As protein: CASRPPGVNTEAFF.

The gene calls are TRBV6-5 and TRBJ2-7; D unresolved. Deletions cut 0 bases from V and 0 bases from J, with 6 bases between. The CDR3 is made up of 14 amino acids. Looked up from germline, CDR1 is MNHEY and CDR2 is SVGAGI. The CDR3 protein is CASSYSMGSYEQYF. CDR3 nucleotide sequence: TGTGCCAGCAGTTACTCAATGGGCTCCTACGAGCAGTACTTC.

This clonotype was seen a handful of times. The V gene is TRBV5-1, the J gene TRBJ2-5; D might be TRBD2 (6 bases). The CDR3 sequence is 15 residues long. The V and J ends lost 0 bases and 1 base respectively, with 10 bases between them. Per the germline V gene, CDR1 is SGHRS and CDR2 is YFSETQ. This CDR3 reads CASSLVGSTQETQYF. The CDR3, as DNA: TGCGCCAGCAGCTTGGTCGGGAGCACCCAAGAGACCCAGTACTTC.

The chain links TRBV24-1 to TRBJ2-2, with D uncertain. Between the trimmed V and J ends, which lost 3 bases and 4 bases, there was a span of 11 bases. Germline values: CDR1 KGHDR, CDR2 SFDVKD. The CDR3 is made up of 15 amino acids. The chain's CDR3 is CATSDPGRGTGELFF. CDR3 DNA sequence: TGTGCCACCAGTGATCCGGGCAGAGGCACCGGGGAGCTGTTTTTT.